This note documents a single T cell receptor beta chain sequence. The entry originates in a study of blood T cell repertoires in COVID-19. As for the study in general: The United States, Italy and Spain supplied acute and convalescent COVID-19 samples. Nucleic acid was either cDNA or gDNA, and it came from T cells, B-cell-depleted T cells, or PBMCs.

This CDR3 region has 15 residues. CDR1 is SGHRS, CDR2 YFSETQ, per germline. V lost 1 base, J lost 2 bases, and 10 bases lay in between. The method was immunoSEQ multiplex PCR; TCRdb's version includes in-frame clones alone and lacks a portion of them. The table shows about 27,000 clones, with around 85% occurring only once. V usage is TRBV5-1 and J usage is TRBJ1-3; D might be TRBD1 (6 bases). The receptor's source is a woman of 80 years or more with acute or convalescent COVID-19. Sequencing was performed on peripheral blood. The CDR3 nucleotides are TGCGCCAGCAGCTTGAGGGGGGGTCCTGGAAACACCATATATTTT. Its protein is CASSLRGGPGNTIYF. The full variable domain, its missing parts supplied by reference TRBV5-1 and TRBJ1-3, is KAGVTQTPRYLIKTRGQQVTLSCSPISGHRSVSWYQQTPGQGLQFLFEYFSETQRNKGNFPGRFSGRQFSNSRSEMNVSTLELGDSALYLCASSLRGGPGNTIYFGEGSWLTVV.